The source of this T cell receptor beta chain is a study of CD8+ T cells in alopecia areata. The study's findings and limits: Higher clonality than in normal scalp was seen in lesional scalp, especially alopecia totalis/universalis.

RNA was isolated and reverse transcribed to cDNA, the sequencing template. Measured with immunoSEQ multiplex PCR; TCRdb has only the in-frame clones, and not every one. The sample shows 75,000 to 100,000 clones, roughly two fifths of them seen only once. Details on this clone: Its target is not known.

CDR3 size: 14 residues. From germline, CDR1 is MNHEY and CDR2 SMNVEV (reference sequence). After removal of 7 bases from V and 4 bases from J, the junction contained 4 bases not matched to a gene. It was from alopecia areata patients that lesional scalp punch biopsies and peripheral blood were collected. The source material was CD4+ T cells sorted from blood. The V gene is TRBV27, the J gene TRBJ2-3, with 11 bases matching TRBD2. The clonotype was recovered from a human donor with alopecia areata. CDR3 protein: CASKLAGAADTQYF. The DNA for the CDR3 is TGTGCCAGCAAACTAGCGGGAGCGGCAGATACGCAGTATTTT.